This TCR beta chain was observed in a study of T cell changes during pregnancy in multiple sclerosis. The V end was cut by 3 bases, the J end by 0 bases, with 5 bases between. Germline V CDR1 and CDR2: SNHLY, FYNNEI. The CDR3 has 13 residues. Here immunoSEQ multiplex PCR was the method, and the copy in TCRdb shows in-frame clones only, minus some. The top ten hold 0.95% to 1% of the sample, which has tens of thousands of clones, nearly 95% seen once. Sequences were derived from peripheral blood, sampled in the second trimester of pregnancy. The rearrangement links TRBV2 to TRBJ1-2; D possibly corresponds to TRBD1 (5 bases). This clonotype originated in a female donor in good health, enrolled as a control in a pregnancy study. The CDR3 DNA sequence: TGTGCCAGCAGTGAGACAGCTAACTATGGCTACACCTTC. It codes for CASSETANYGYTF.